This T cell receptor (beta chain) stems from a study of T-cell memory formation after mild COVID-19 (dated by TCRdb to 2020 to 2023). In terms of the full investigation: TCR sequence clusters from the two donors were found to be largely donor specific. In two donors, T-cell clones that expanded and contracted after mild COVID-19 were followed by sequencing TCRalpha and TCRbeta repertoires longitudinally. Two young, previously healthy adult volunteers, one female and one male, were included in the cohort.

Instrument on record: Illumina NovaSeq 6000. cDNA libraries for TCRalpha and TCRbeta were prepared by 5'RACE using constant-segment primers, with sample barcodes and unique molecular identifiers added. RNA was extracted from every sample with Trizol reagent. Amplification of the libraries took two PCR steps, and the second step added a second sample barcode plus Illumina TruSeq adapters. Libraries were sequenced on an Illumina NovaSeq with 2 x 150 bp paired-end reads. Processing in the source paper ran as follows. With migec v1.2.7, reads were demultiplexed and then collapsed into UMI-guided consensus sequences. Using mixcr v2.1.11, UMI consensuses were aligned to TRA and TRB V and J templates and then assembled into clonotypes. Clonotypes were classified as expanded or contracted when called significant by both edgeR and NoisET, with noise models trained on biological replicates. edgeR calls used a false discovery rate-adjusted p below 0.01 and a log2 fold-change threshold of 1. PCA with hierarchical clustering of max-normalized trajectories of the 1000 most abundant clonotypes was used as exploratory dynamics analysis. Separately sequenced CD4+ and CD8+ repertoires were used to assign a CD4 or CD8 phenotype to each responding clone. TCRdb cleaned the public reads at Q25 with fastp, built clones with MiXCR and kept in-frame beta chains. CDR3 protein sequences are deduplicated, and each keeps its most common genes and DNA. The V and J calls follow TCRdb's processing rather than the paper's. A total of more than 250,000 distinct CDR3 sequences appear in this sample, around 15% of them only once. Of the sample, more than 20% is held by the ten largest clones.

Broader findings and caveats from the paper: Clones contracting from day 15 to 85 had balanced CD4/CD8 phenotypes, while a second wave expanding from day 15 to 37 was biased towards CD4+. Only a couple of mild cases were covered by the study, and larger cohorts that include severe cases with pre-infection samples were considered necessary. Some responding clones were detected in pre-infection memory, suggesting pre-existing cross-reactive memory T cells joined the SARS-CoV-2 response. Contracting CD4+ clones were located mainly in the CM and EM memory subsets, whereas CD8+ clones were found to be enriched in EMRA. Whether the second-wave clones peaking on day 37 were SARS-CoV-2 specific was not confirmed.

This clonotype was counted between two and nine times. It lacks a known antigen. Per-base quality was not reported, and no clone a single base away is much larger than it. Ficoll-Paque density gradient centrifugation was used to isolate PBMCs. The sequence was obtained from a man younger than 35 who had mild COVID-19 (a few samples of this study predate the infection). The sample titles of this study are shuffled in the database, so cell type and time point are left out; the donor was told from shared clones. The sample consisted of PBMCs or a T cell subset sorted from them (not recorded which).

The DNA sequence is as follows: TGTGCCAGCAGTCTCCAGGGTACGGTCGAGACCCAGTACTTC. This is translated as CASSLQGTVETQYF. In this chain, TRBV27 is recombined with TRBJ2-5; TRBD1 is possibly the D segment (5 matching bases). From cysteine to phenylalanine, the CDR3 is 14 amino acids long. Here the CDR3 DNA is all that survives: 42 bases in frame from base 1. The germline V gene (reference sequence) yields MNHEY for CDR1 and SMNVEV for CDR2. V is cut by 5 bases and J by 5 bases, and the space between the germline ends is 15 bases.